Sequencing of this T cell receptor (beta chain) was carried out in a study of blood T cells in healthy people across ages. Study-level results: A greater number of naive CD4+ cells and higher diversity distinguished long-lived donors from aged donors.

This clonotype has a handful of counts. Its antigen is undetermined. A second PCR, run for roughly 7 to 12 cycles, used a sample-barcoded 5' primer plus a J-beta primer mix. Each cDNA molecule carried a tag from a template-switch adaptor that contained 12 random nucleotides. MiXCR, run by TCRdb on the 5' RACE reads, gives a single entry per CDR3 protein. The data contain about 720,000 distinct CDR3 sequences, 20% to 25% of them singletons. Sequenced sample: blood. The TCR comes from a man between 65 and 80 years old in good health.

The CDR3: CASRPPYDRDGYTF. The CDR3 nucleotides are TGTGCCAGCAGACCACCTTACGACAGGGACGGCTACACCTTC. V and J are TRBV6-1 and TRBJ1-2, with TRBD1 matching over 7 bases. The J segment lost 8 bases and the V segment lost 6 bases, leaving 12 bases of the junction unmatched. The CDR3 totals 14 residues. Germline assignment: CDR1 MNHNS and CDR2 SASEGT.